The 6 T cell receptor beta chains below were found in one sample sequenced in a study of blood T cell repertoires in COVID-19. Repertoires were generated with immunoSEQ multiplex PCR, while TCRdb's copy carries only in-frame clones and drops some. The sample carries 30,000 to 35,000 clones, more than 75% recorded once. Source material: peripheral blood. These receptors were obtained from a man aged 60 to 75 with active COVID-19.

V gene TRBV6-6 combines with J gene TRBJ2-7; TRBD2 agrees at 9 bases. Germline V CDR1 and CDR2: MNHNY, SVGAGI (reference sequence). There are 17 residues in the CDR3. The J segment lost 3 bases and the V segment lost 5 bases, leaving 14 bases of the junction unmatched. Here the CDR3 reads CASSLYPTSGPFYEQYF. CDR3 sequence (DNA): TGTGCCAGCAGTCTCTACCCCACTAGCGGGCCCTTCTACGAGCAGTACTTC.

V gene TRBV28 combines with J gene TRBJ2-5, with a possible D match to TRBD1 (6 bases). The CDR3 runs to 13 residues. The V and J ends lost 6 bases and 0 bases respectively, with 8 bases between them. Germline V gene lookup returns CDR1 MDHEN and CDR2 SYDVKM. CDR3 in amino acids: CASSGTNQETQYF. Written as DNA, the CDR3 is TGTGCCAGCAGCGGGACAAACCAAGAGACCCAGTACTTC.

V is TRBV3-1 (or the pseudogene TRBV3-2) and J is TRBJ2-1, with 7 bases matching TRBD2. Germline assignment: CDR1 LGHDT and CDR2 YNNKEL (reference sequence). The CDR3 is 15 residues long. V trimming: 0 bases; J trimming: 5 bases; junction bases outside the gene matches: 4. The CDR3 loop reads CASSQDGRSNNEQFF. CDR3 DNA: TGTGCCAGCAGCCAAGACGGGAGGTCAAACAATGAGCAGTTCTTC.

The chain is built from TRBV5-4 and TRBJ1-6; tentative D call: TRBD1 (5 bases). Trimming left V 2 bases short and J 7 bases short, with 19 bases between. Germline V gene sequence: CDR1 SGHNT, CDR2 YYREEE (reference sequence). The CDR3 length is 17 residues. CDR3 in DNA: TGTGCCAGCAGCTTTGGGGGGGGGACGGATCTCAATTCACCCCTCCACTTT. Protein product: CASSFGGGTDLNSPLHF.

V gene TRBV5-5 combines with J gene TRBJ1-5, with 8 bases fitting TRBD1. There are 15 residues in the CDR3. Germline V gives CDR1 SGHKS, CDR2 YYEKEE (reference sequence). Germline trimming cut 2 bases from V and 8 bases from J; bases unmatched to any gene: 9. DNA for the CDR3: TGTGCCAGCAGCTTCTCCGGGACAGGCAAGGAGCCCCAGCATTTT. Residues: CASSFSGTGKEPQHF.

The rearrangement links TRBV30 to TRBJ1-2; TRBD1 is a possible D gene (5 bases). CDR1 and CDR2 from the germline V gene are GTSNPN and SVGIG (reference sequence). The CDR3 has 13 amino acids. V was shortened by 0 bases and J by 5 bases, with 10 bases between the two germline ends. The CDR3: CAWSVQGAYGYTF. The CDR3 nucleotides read TGTGCCTGGAGTGTACAAGGGGCTTATGGCTACACCTTC. Full variable domain (rest looked up from reference TRBV30 and TRBJ1-2): SQTIHQWPATLVQPVGSPLSLECTVEGTSNPNLYWYRQAAGRGLQLLFYSVGIGQISSEVPQNLSASRPQDRQFILSSKKLLLSDSGFYLCAWSVQGAYGYTFGSGTRLTVV.